This TCR beta chain originates from a study of blood T cell repertoires in COVID-19. The wider study: Italy, Spain and the United States were the sources of the convalescent and acute COVID-19 samples.

As handled by the study authors: Estimation of nucleated cell counts was performed using reference gene primer amplification. Assay used: immunoSEQ multiplex PCR; TCRdb lists only in-frame clones, some missing. V, J and clone size derive from that table, while D and trimming were established from the DNA sequence. Of under 150,000 clones in the sample, around 80% are singletons; the top ten hold approximately 2%. This CDR3 has 17 amino acids. The germline CDR1 and CDR2 sequences are MGHRA and YSYEKL. V lost 4 bases to trimming and J lost 7 bases; unmatched junction nucleotides: 14. The rearrangement joins TRBV4-1 to TRBJ1-1, with 11 bases fitting TRBD1. This TCR came from a man aged 70 or older with acute or convalescent COVID-19. The source material was peripheral blood. DNA for the CDR3: TGCGCCAGCAGCCGCCCTACGGGGGGACAGGGGGTTGGTGAAGCTTTCTTT. This encodes CASSRPTGGQGVGEAFF.